A selection of T cell receptor beta chains follows, all from one sample in a study of shared clonotypes between healthy human individuals. Assay used: immunoSEQ multiplex PCR; TCRdb lists only in-frame clones, some missing. This sample yields around 2.5 million clones, of which 80% to 95% are seen a single time; about 0.38% belongs to the top ten. Sequencing was done on a sample of naive CD4+ T cells from PBMCs. These receptors were obtained from a man in his late teens or twenties in good health. Some clones in this sample may be carry-over from other donors' samples. Each CDR3 is given with its conserved first and last residue. A D gene is named only where the DNA matches it firmly. Expanded clones get a size class; other rows say once, few or many, or leave the size out.

CDR3 protein,CDR3 DNA,V gene,D gene,clone size,J gene
CASSILAGYTF,TGTGCCAGCAGTATCTTGGCTGGCTACACCTTC,TRBV28,NA,NA,TRBJ1-2
CASSLTGGRNYGYTF,TGTGCCAGCAGTTTAACGGGCGGGCGGAACTATGGCTACACCTTC,TRBV27,NA,NA,TRBJ1-2
CATSSRSWDRVNQPQHF,TGTGCCACCAGCAGTAGAAGTTGGGACAGGGTAAACCAGCCCCAGCATTTT,TRBV15,TRBD1,once,TRBJ1-5
CKTGSAFF,TGCAAGACAGGGAGCGCTTTCTTT,TRBV20-1,TRBD1,few,TRBJ1-1
CASSLFGQNTGELFF,TGTGCCAGCAGCCTTTTCGGGCAGAACACCGGGGAGCTGTTTTTT,TRBV16,NA,NA,TRBJ2-2
CASSPRPGEQFF,TGTGCCAGCAGCCCCCGTCCGGGTGAGCAGTTCTTC,TRBV2,NA,NA,TRBJ2-1
CASSLEVLDHEQFF,TGTGCCAGCAGCTTAGAAGTACTAGACCATGAGCAGTTCTTC,TRBV7-9,NA,NA,TRBJ2-1
CASSPTAGRSYNEQFF,TGCGCCAGCAGCCCAACAGCGGGTCGCTCCTACAATGAGCAGTTCTTC,TRBV4-3,NA,NA,TRBJ2-1
CASYLRTSRPVLPRPYEQYF,TGTGCCAGCTATCTCAGAACAAGTCGACCCGTCCTCCCACGTCCCTACGAGCAGTACTTC,TRBV11-3,NA,NA,TRBJ2-7
CAYQVRVGQETQYF,TGTGCCTACCAGGTCCGGGTAGGCCAAGAGACCCAGTACTTC,TRBV30,NA,NA,TRBJ2-5
CASGLGRAQYF,TGTGCTAGTGGTTTGGGCAGGGCGCAGTACTTC,TRBV12-5,NA,NA,TRBJ2-7
CASSLIVGSTDTQYF,TGCGCCAGCAGCTTGATAGTCGGTTCCACAGATACGCAGTATTTT,TRBV5-1,NA,NA,TRBJ2-3
CASSLGNYEQFF,TGTGCCAGCAGCTTAGGTAATTATGAGCAGTTCTTC,TRBV7-2,NA,NA,TRBJ2-1
CASSSRAANEKLFF,TGCGCCAGCAGCTCCCGGGCCGCTAATGAAAAACTGTTTTTT,TRBV5-1,NA,NA,TRBJ1-4
CASSVVPIGTSGGLSYNEQFF,TGTGCCAGCAGCGTAGTTCCGATAGGGACTAGCGGGGGCCTCTCCTACAATGAGCAGTTCTTC,TRBV9,TRBD2,NA,TRBJ2-1
CASSLPGQGYNEQFF,TGTGCCAGCAGTCTTCCGGGACAGGGGTACAATGAGCAGTTCTTC,TRBV27,TRBD1,NA,TRBJ2-1
CASSRTWGYEQYF,TGTGCCAGCAGCCGAACTTGGGGGTACGAGCAGTACTTC,TRBV14,NA,NA,TRBJ2-7
CASSEGPGNTIYF,TGTGCCAGCAGCGAAGGCCCTGGAAACACCATATATTTT,TRBV7-2,NA,NA,TRBJ1-3
CASSLTDRAPEAFF,TGTGCCAGCAGCCTCACAGACAGGGCTCCTGAAGCTTTCTTT,TRBV11-2,TRBD1,NA,TRBJ1-1
CASSSTGGYRTQYF,TGTGCCAGCAGCTCGACAGGGGGTTATCGGACCCAGTACTTC,TRBV11-2,TRBD1,NA,TRBJ2-5
CATLKGDRGRQGPYGYTF,TGTGCCACCCTTAAAGGGGACAGGGGTCGACAAGGGCCCTATGGCTACACCTTC,TRBV7-8,TRBD1,NA,TRBJ1-2
CASSDRDREKLFF,TGTGCCAGCAGCGACCGGGACCGAGAAAAACTGTTTTTT,TRBV2,NA,NA,TRBJ1-4
CASSLNRGAGGSYNEQFF,TGTGCCAGCAGTTTAAACAGGGGAGCGGGAGGCTCGTACAATGAGCAGTTCTTC,TRBV28,TRBD2,NA,TRBJ2-1
CASSLGGSGNEQFF,TGTGCCAGCAGCTTAGGCGGGAGCGGCAATGAGCAGTTCTTC,TRBV7-9,TRBD2,NA,TRBJ2-1
CSARDRDEQFF,TGCAGTGCCCGCGACAGGGATGAGCAGTTCTTC,TRBV20-1,TRBD1,NA,TRBJ2-1
CASSVGVYPEAFF,TGTGCCAGCAGTGTAGGGGTATACCCTGAAGCTTTCTTT,TRBV2,NA,NA,TRBJ1-1
CASSLLQVSYEQYF,TGTGCCAGCAGCTTATTGCAGGTTTCTTACGAGCAGTACTTC,TRBV7-2,NA,NA,TRBJ2-7
CASSVVVRGYTF,TGTGCCAGCAGCGTAGTTGTTAGGGGCTACACCTTC,TRBV9,NA,NA,TRBJ1-2
CASSFLAGSLDQETQYF,TGTGCCAGCAGCTTTCTTGCCGGGAGTCTAGACCAAGAGACCCAGTACTTC,TRBV7-2,NA,NA,TRBJ2-5